The entry below gives a single TCR beta chain sequence along with its context. This entry comes from a study of blood T cells in healthy people across ages. Through a sample-barcoded 5' primer and a J-beta primer mix, a second PCR was run for about 6 to 11 cycles. A single record per CDR3 protein comes from TCRdb applying MiXCR to the 5' RACE reads. Of 780,000 or so distinct CDR3 sequences in the sample, approximately 53% were seen once. The clonotype comes from a man between 40 and 49 years old in good health. Source material: blood.

The CDR3 is CASSLRTENYGYTF. In DNA form, the CDR3 reads TGCGCCAGCAGCTTAAGGACGGAGAACTATGGCTACACCTTC. The chain recombines TRBV5-1 with TRBJ1-2; D gene unclear. The CDR3 is 14 residues long. The germline V gene has CDR1 SGHRS and CDR2 YFSETQ. Trimming took off 2 bases at V and 2 bases at J, with 10 bases between the two ends. The whole variable domain, remainder taken from reference TRBV5-1 and TRBJ1-2, is KAGVTQTPRYLIKTRGQQVTLSCSPISGHRSVSWYQQTPGQGLQFLFEYFSETQRNKGNFPGRFSGRQFSNSRSEMNVSTLELGDSALYLCASSLRTENYGYTFGSGTRLTVV.